A selection of T cell receptor beta chains follows, all from one sample in a study of blood T cell repertoires in COVID-19. Method: immunoSEQ multiplex PCR; TCRdb's copy keeps in-frame clones and lacks some. The profile shows a few hundred thousand clones, roughly 87% of them singletons. Sequencing used peripheral blood. Every receptor here comes from a woman aged 18-30 years who had recovered from COVID-19. Both conserved end residues are part of each CDR3. Each record gives: CDR3 protein, CDR3 DNA, J gene, clone size, V gene, D gene. D genes are given only for firm matches. Some rows mark clone size as missing; the rest say once, few, many or name a class of expanded clone.

CASSSTPGLAGVVQYF TGTGCCAGCAGTTCTACTCCGGGACTAGCGGGAGTTGTGCAGTATTTT TRBJ2-3 NA TRBV27 TRBD2
CASSYTGLNYGYTF TGTGCCAGCAGCTATACAGGGCTGAACTATGGCTACACCTTC TRBJ1-2 NA TRBV7-2 NA
CASPPGSSGANVLTF TGTGCCAGCCCCCCGGGGTCCTCTGGGGCCAACGTCCTGACTTTC TRBJ2-6 NA TRBV3-1/TRBV3-2 NA
CASSARQAPSSGANVLTF TGTGCCAGCAGCGCTCGACAGGCCCCGAGCTCTGGGGCCAACGTCCTGACTTTC TRBJ2-6 NA TRBV4-2 NA
CASSETSGGSYEQYF TGTGCCAGCAGTGAAACGTCGGGGGGCTCCTACGAGCAGTACTTC TRBJ2-7 NA TRBV6-1 TRBD2
CASSQEIEGLAGDKSMPGELFF TGCGCCAGCAGCCAAGAGATCGAGGGACTAGCGGGAGACAAAAGCATGCCCGGGGAGCTGTTTTTT TRBJ2-2 NA TRBV4-3 TRBD2
CASSSSPGGILNGYTF TGTGCCAGCAGTTCATCCCCAGGGGGAATCCTGAATGGCTACACCTTC TRBJ1-2 NA TRBV27 TRBD1
CASSLMPGVKGKLFF TGTGCCAGCAGCTTAATGCCGGGCGTCAAGGGGAAACTGTTTTTT TRBJ1-4 NA TRBV7-9 NA
CASSIAGHLNTEAFF TGTGCCAGTAGTATAGCGGGACACCTGAACACTGAAGCTTTCTTT TRBJ1-1 once TRBV19 NA
CASRLLPSSYNEQFF TGTGCCAGCAGACTCCTACCGAGCTCCTACAATGAGCAGTTCTTC TRBJ2-1 NA TRBV6-6 NA
CASSVRQGLDAEAFF TGTGCCAGCAGCGTTCGACAGGGTTTGGACGCTGAAGCTTTCTTT TRBJ1-1 few TRBV9 TRBD1
CASRPTGGRSYNSPLHF TGTGCCAGCAGGCCGACAGGGGGGCGCTCCTATAATTCACCCCTCCACTTT TRBJ1-6 NA TRBV5-8 TRBD1
CASSADRGGTGELFF TGTGCCAGCAGCGCGGACAGGGGTGGCACCGGGGAGCTGTTTTTT TRBJ2-2 once TRBV2 TRBD1
CASSRVLAGGPNEQFF TGTGCCAGCAGCAGAGTACTAGCGGGAGGGCCAAATGAGCAGTTCTTC TRBJ2-1 NA TRBV5-4 TRBD2
CASSPDRNSPLHF TGCGCCAGCAGCCCCGACAGAAATTCACCCCTCCACTTT TRBJ1-6 few TRBV5-1 NA
CASSLQTGGTESYEQYF TGCGCCAGCAGCCTACAGACCGGGGGAACTGAAAGCTACGAGCAGTACTTC TRBJ2-7 few TRBV4-3 NA
CASSIPQGSYNEQFF TGTGCCAGTAGTATCCCACAGGGCTCCTACAATGAGCAGTTCTTC TRBJ2-1 once TRBV19 NA
CASSLFGDGSTDTQYF TGTGCCAGCAGCTTATTCGGTGACGGGAGCACAGATACGCAGTATTTT TRBJ2-3 NA TRBV13 NA
CASSPGRGPQETQYF TGTGCCAGCTCACCAGGCAGGGGACCTCAGGAGACCCAGTACTTC TRBJ2-5 NA TRBV18 NA
CATSAISGYNEQFF TGTGCCACCAGTGCTATAAGCGGGTACAATGAGCAGTTCTTC TRBJ2-1 NA TRBV24-1 NA
CASSIGLAGDRSYEQYF TGTGCCAGCAGCATTGGACTAGCGGGAGATAGGTCCTACGAGCAGTACTTC TRBJ2-7 NA TRBV7-9 TRBD2
CASSQPPGQAMSNSPLHF TGCGCCAGCAGCCAACCTCCAGGACAGGCCATGAGTAATTCACCCCTCCACTTT TRBJ1-6 NA TRBV4-3 TRBD1
CASGLDVTSGAPPGTQYF TGTGCTAGTGGTTTGGATGTGACTAGCGGAGCTCCCCCGGGGACCCAGTACTTC TRBJ2-5 once TRBV12-5 TRBD2
CATSRDRSGSTEAFF TGTGCCACCAGCAGAGATCGAAGTGGTAGCACTGAAGCTTTCTTT TRBJ1-1 NA TRBV15 NA
CAIRQGANTGELFF TGTGCCATCCGACAGGGAGCGAACACCGGGGAGCTGTTTTTT TRBJ2-2 NA TRBV27 TRBD1
CASSKDITNEKLFF TGCGCCAGCAGCAAGGACATTACTAATGAAAAACTGTTTTTT TRBJ1-4 NA TRBV5-1 NA
CASSSWTSGMGNEQFF TGTGCCAGCAGCTCGTGGACTAGCGGGATGGGCAATGAGCAGTTCTTC TRBJ2-1 NA TRBV7-9 TRBD2
CASSVGPGTGPHEQYF TGTGCCAGCAGCGTAGGCCCCGGGACAGGGCCCCACGAGCAGTACTTC TRBJ2-7 once TRBV9 TRBD1
CASSAPGQTYNEQFF TGTGCCAGCAGTGCACCGGGACAGACATACAATGAGCAGTTCTTC TRBJ2-1 few TRBV28 TRBD1
CASSIGTSGSANEQFF TGTGCCAGTAGTATAGGGACTAGCGGGAGCGCCAATGAGCAGTTCTTC TRBJ2-1 NA TRBV19 TRBD2
CSVLAGWDYDNEQFF TGCAGCGTTCTAGCAGGTTGGGACTACGATAATGAGCAGTTCTTC TRBJ2-1 NA TRBV29-1 TRBD2
CASSALFANTGELFF TGTGCCAGCAGTGCACTGTTCGCGAACACCGGGGAGCTGTTTTTT TRBJ2-2 NA TRBV6-2/TRBV6-3 NA
CASSETSGRAPQYF TGTGCCAGCAGTGAGACTAGCGGGAGGGCTCCCCAGTACTTC TRBJ2-5 NA TRBV6-2/TRBV6-3 TRBD2
CSVEGSVQQGRTDTQYF TGCAGCGTTGAAGGGAGCGTACAACAAGGGAGGACAGATACGCAGTATTTT TRBJ2-3 NA TRBV29-1 NA
CASSPRGYEQYF TGTGCCAGCAGCCCCCGCGGCTACGAGCAGTACTTC TRBJ2-7 NA TRBV4-2 NA
CASSLRGYETQYF TGTGCCAGCAGCTTAAGAGGGTACGAGACCCAGTACTTC TRBJ2-5 once TRBV13 NA
CASSTQQGLAGGSRKTQYF TGTGCCAGCAGCACCCAGCAGGGACTAGCGGGAGGGTCCCGGAAGACCCAGTACTTC TRBJ2-5 NA TRBV5-4 TRBD2
CASSPLEGNTEAFF TGTGCCAGCTCACCGCTCGAGGGGAACACTGAAGCTTTCTTT TRBJ1-1 NA TRBV18 NA
CASSDSSMVRANYGYTF TGTGCCAGCAGTGACTCGAGTATGGTCAGGGCCAACTATGGCTACACCTTC TRBJ1-2 NA TRBV6-4 NA